This T cell receptor beta chain derives from a study of beta chain features in type 1 diabetes. As regards this clone: What it binds is not known.

In all sorted populations, purity surpassed 98%. Regarding the study as a whole: Moderate but significant shortening of TCRB CDR3s was recorded in all four CD4+ subsets from Type 1 diabetes patients. Because the template was cDNA, high-expressing cells might be over-represented. Patients with type 1 diabetes showed fewer VDJ junction insertions and more deletions. Shorter templates might be favored by PCR, and equally so in patients and in controls.

CDR1 and CDR2 (germline): SEHNR, FQNEAQ (reference sequence). There are 14 residues in the CDR3. The ends were cut back, 2 bases at V and 6 bases at J, with 14 bases in the middle. Expressed TCRB transcripts got sequenced, as all isolated RNA was reverse transcribed. Sequencing was performed with immunoSEQ multiplex PCR; in TCRdb, only in-frame clones are kept and a portion is missing. The profile shows 400,000 or so clones, 9.6% of them singletons. This chain joins TRBV7-9 and TRBJ2-7, with D possibly being TRBD1 (6 bases). Sequenced sample: central memory CD4+ T cells from blood. This TCR was recovered from a man younger than 40 with type 1 diabetes. CDR3 DNA sequence: TGTGCCAGCAGCTTAATCAGGGAAGGGGGCGAGCAGTACTTC. It specifies CASSLIREGGEQYF.